Listed below are T cell receptor beta chains from one sample, sequenced in a study of beta chain features in type 1 diabetes. Only in-frame clones appear in the TCRdb table, and some are missing; sequencing was by immunoSEQ multiplex PCR. The sample consists of 300,000 to 450,000 clones, roughly a tenth of them appearing once. The sequenced material came from central memory CD4+ T cells from blood. These receptors originate from a young man with type 1 diabetes. Each CDR3 is given with its conserved first and last residue. Fields, in order: J gene, clone size, V gene, D gene, CDR3 length, CDR3 protein, CDR3 DNA. D genes are given only for firm matches. Clone size, where shown, is once, few, many, or a class for clones that have expanded.

>TRBJ1-5|-|TRBV6-5|TRBD1|15
CASRTSTGGNQPQHF
TGTGCCAGCAGGACCTCGACAGGGGGTAATCAGCCCCAGCATTTT
>TRBJ2-2|-|TRBV11-1|-|14
CASSLDLKPGELFF
TGTGCCAGCAGCTTAGACCTAAAGCCCGGGGAGCTGTTTTTT
>TRBJ2-5|few|TRBV7-2|-|12
CASSRNQETQYF
TGTGCCAGCAGCCGCAACCAAGAGACCCAGTACTTC
>TRBJ1-2|few|TRBV7-2|-|14
CASRRPTGHYGYTF
TGTGCCAGCAGACGCCCCACAGGACACTATGGCTACACCTTC
>TRBJ2-7|-|TRBV6-5|-|12
CACEGAAGEQYF
TGTGCCTGCGAAGGGGCGGCGGGCGAGCAGTACTTC
>TRBJ2-3|-|TRBV6-5|TRBD2|14
CASSKREGTDTQYF
TGTGCCAGCAGCAAGCGGGAGGGCACAGATACGCAGTATTTT
>TRBJ1-2|few|TRBV27|TRBD1|13
CASSTRQGSGYTF
TGTGCCAGCAGTACCCGACAGGGCTCGGGCTACACCTTC
>TRBJ1-2|-|TRBV20-1|-|11
CSARALYGYTF
TGCAGTGCTAGAGCACTCTATGGCTACACCTTC
>TRBJ1-4|-|TRBV2|-|15
CASSAGNVANEKLFF
TGTGCCAGCAGTGCTGGGAATGTCGCTAATGAAAAACTGTTTTTT
>TRBJ2-1|few|TRBV25-1|TRBD1|13
CASSELDRDEQFF
TGTGCCAGCAGTGAATTAGACAGGGATGAGCAGTTCTTC
>TRBJ1-2|-|TRBV11-1|-|15
CASSPRTEPDYGYTF
TGTGCCAGCAGCCCCCGGACTGAACCGGACTATGGCTACACCTTC
>TRBJ2-3|few|TRBV9|-|15
CASSVDLAYTDTQYF
TGTGCCAGCAGCGTAGATCTAGCCTACACAGATACGCAGTATTTT
>TRBJ2-3|few|TRBV29-1|-|14
CSVEDDLVTDTQYF
TGCAGCGTTGAAGACGACCTTGTCACAGATACGCAGTATTTT
>TRBJ2-4|many|TRBV19|-|15
CASSIPGVAKNIQYF
TGTGCCAGTAGTATTCCCGGAGTAGCCAAAAACATTCAGTACTTC
>TRBJ1-3|many|TRBV7-9|-|13
CASSLGSGNTIYF
TGTGCCAGCAGCTTAGGGTCTGGAAACACCATATATTTT
>TRBJ2-7|few|TRBV6-5|-|14
CASSYSEGVYEQYF
TGTGCCAGCAGTTACTCGGAAGGGGTCTACGAGCAGTACTTC
>TRBJ2-2|few|TRBV4-2|-|13
CASSFGPTGELFF
TGTGCCAGCAGCTTTGGACCCACCGGGGAGCTGTTTTTT
>TRBJ1-3|few|TRBV7-2|-|13
CASSLVGPNTIYF
TGTGCCAGCAGCTTAGTTGGGCCAAACACCATATATTTT
>TRBJ1-1|few|TRBV11-3|-|13
CASSWGLNTEAFF
TGTGCCAGCAGCTGGGGATTGAACACTGAAGCTTTCTTT
>TRBJ1-5|-|TRBV19|-|15
CASSIEGNSNQPQHF
TGTGCCAGTAGTATAGAAGGGAATAGCAATCAGCCCCAGCATTTT
>TRBJ1-2|few|TRBV5-1|-|14
CASRTGSQHYGYTF
TGCGCCAGCAGAACAGGGAGTCAGCACTATGGCTACACCTTC
>TRBJ2-7|-|TRBV23-1|TRBD1|18
CASSQSCWQGVHYYEQYF
TGCGCCAGCAGTCAATCGTGTTGGCAGGGGGTGCATTACTACGAGCAGTACTTC
>TRBJ2-5|-|TRBV29-1|-|13
CSARLTDQETQYF
TGCAGCGCACGCCTTACAGATCAAGAGACCCAGTACTTC
>TRBJ2-3|-|TRBV2|-|14
CASSGDTSTDTQYF
TGTGCCAGCAGTGGGGACACTAGCACAGATACGCAGTATTTT
>TRBJ1-1|many|TRBV28|TRBD1|15
CASSPGGQENTEAFF
TGTGCCAGCAGCCCCGGGGGACAGGAGAACACTGAAGCTTTCTTT
>TRBJ1-3|few|TRBV28|-|15
CASRPGPNSGNTIYF
TGTGCCAGCAGACCAGGCCCTAACTCTGGAAACACCATATATTTT
>TRBJ2-2|-|TRBV11-2|TRBD1|15
CASSADRENTGELFF
TGTGCCAGCAGCGCCGACAGGGAGAACACCGGGGAGCTGTTTTTT
>TRBJ2-3|-|TRBV27|TRBD2|16
CASGISGSFGTDTQYF
TGTGCCAGCGGAATTAGCGGGAGTTTCGGCACAGATACGCAGTATTTT
>TRBJ2-3|few|TRBV30|TRBD2|14
CAFGLAGGRDTQYF
TGTGCCTTTGGACTAGCGGGAGGGAGAGATACGCAGTATTTT
>TRBJ2-1|few|TRBV19|-|12
CASSIEGSQQFF
TGTGCCAGTAGTATAGAAGGTAGCCAGCAGTTCTTC
>TRBJ2-3|-|TRBV11-2|TRBD1|15
CASSLGTGVTDTQYF
TGTGCCAGCAGCTTGGGGACAGGGGTCACAGATACGCAGTATTTT
>TRBJ2-5|-|TRBV5-4|-|15
CASSLVQGSVETQYF
TGTGCCAGCAGCCTAGTTCAGGGTTCAGTGGAGACCCAGTACTTC
>TRBJ2-7|-|TRBV5-1|-|13
CASSPQRAYEQYF
TGCGCCAGCAGCCCTCAGCGGGCCTACGAGCAGTACTTC
>TRBJ2-5|few|TRBV7-8|-|14
CASSRARGQETQYF
TGTGCCAGCAGCCGAGCACGGGGTCAGGAGACCCAGTACTTC
>TRBJ1-2|few|TRBV5-6|-|16
CASSLVATGINYGYTF
TGTGCCAGCAGCTTGGTGGCGACAGGAATCAACTATGGCTACACCTTC
>TRBJ2-2|-|TRBV5-1|TRBD2|15
CASSLGLAITGELFF
TGCGCCAGCAGCCTTGGACTAGCGATCACCGGGGAGCTGTTTTTT
>TRBJ1-1|many|TRBV5-4|TRBD1|14
CASSPGQGRTEAFF
TGTGCCAGCAGCCCGGGACAGGGGAGGACTGAAGCTTTCTTT
>TRBJ2-1|few|TRBV11-2|-|16
CASSPIRGSSYNEQFF
TGTGCCAGCAGCCCGATTCGGGGCAGCTCCTACAATGAGCAGTTCTTC
>TRBJ1-2|-|TRBV7-2|-|13
CASSLPGAYGYTF
TGTGCCAGCAGCTTACCGGGGGCCTATGGCTACACCTTC
>TRBJ1-2|few|TRBV27|TRBD1|15
CASSFRQGVLYGYTF
TGTGCCAGCAGTTTTCGACAGGGGGTCCTCTATGGCTACACCTTC
>TRBJ1-2|-|TRBV27|TRBD1|13
CASRDRAGYGYTF
TGTGCCAGCAGGGACAGGGCAGGCTATGGCTACACCTTC
>TRBJ2-7|-|TRBV6-5|-|12
CASSEASYEQYF
TGTGCCAGCAGTGAAGCCTCCTACGAGCAGTACTTC
>TRBJ1-5|few|TRBV19|-|14
CASSTGEQGSPQHF
TGTGCCAGTAGTACGGGAGAACAGGGTTCGCCCCAGCATTTT
>TRBJ2-7|-|TRBV5-6|-|15
CASSLGLRRSYEQYF
TGTGCCAGCAGCTTGGGTTTGCGCCGCTCCTACGAGCAGTACTTC
>TRBJ1-5|many|TRBV6-5|-|14
CASSSGRGNQPQHF
TGTGCCAGCAGTTCAGGGAGAGGCAATCAGCCCCAGCATTTT
>TRBJ1-5|few|TRBV28|-|14
CASTRGQFNQPQHF
TGTGCCAGCACAAGAGGCCAATTCAATCAGCCCCAGCATTTT
>TRBJ2-7|few|TRBV5-6|TRBD2|18
CASSLKIAGGQWDYEQYF
TGTGCCAGCAGCTTGAAGATAGCGGGAGGGCAGTGGGACTACGAGCAGTACTTC
>TRBJ2-3|-|TRBV5-1|TRBD2|15
CASSAAGTTADTQYF
TGCGCCAGCAGCGCCGCCGGGACTACCGCCGATACGCAGTATTTT
>TRBJ2-3|many|TRBV25-1|-|12
CASNRGTDTQYF
TGTGCCAGCAATCGGGGAACAGATACGCAGTATTTT
>TRBJ2-3|few|TRBV5-1|TRBD1|14
CASSSGQVTDTQYF
TGCGCCAGCAGCTCGGGACAGGTTACAGATACGCAGTATTTT
>TRBJ2-5|few|TRBV28|TRBD2|22
CASSPRRSGRLAGGAVQETQYF
TGTGCCAGCAGTCCCAGACGGTCAGGTCGACTAGCGGGAGGGGCCGTACAAGAGACCCAGTACTTC
>TRBJ1-5|-|TRBV10-3|TRBD1|15
CAISEQGGSIQPQHF
TGTGCCATCAGTGAACAGGGGGGATCGATTCAGCCCCAGCATTTT